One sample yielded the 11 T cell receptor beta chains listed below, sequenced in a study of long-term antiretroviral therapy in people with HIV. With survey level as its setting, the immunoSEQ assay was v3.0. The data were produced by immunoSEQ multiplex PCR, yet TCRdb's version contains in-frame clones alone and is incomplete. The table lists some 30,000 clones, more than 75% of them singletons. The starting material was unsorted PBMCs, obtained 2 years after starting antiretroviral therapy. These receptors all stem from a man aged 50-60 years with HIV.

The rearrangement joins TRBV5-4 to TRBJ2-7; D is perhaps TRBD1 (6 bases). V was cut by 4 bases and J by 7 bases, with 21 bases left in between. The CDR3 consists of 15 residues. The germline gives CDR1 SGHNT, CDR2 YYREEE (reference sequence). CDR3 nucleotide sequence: TGTGCCAGCAGCAGGAGGACAGACGACCTAGGGGAGCAGTACTTC. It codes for CASSRRTDDLGEQYF.

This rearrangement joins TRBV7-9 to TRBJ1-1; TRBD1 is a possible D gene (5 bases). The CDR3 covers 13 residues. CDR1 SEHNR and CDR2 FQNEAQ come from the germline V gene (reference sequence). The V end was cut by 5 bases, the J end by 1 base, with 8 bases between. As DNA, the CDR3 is TGTGCCAGCAGCCAGACAGCGAACACTGAAGCTTTCTTT. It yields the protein CASSQTANTEAFF.

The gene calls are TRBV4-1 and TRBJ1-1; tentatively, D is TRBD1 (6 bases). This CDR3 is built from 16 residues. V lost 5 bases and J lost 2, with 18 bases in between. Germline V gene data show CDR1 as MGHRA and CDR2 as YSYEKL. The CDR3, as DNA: TGCGCCAGCAGCATGGGCCCGCTGGGGGCAAACACTGAAGCTTTCTTT. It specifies CASSMGPLGANTEAFF.

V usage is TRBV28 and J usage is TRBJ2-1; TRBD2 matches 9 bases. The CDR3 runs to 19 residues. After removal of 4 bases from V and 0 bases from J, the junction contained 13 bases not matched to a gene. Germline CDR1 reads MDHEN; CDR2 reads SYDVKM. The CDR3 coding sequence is TGTGCCAGCAGTTCCCCCGGTGCAGCGGGGGGACGCTCCTACAATGAGCAGTTCTTC. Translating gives CASSSPGAAGGRSYNEQFF.

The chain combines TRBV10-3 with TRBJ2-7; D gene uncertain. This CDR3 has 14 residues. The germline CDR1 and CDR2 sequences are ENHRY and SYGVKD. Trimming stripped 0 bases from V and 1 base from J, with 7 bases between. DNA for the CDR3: TGTGCCATCAGTGAGTCGGTTACGTCCTACGAGCAGTACTTC. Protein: CAISESVTSYEQYF.

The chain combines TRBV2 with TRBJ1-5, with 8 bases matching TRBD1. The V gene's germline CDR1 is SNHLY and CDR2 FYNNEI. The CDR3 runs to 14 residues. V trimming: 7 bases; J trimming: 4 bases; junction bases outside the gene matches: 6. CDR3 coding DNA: TGTGCCAGCAAGGGCAGGGGGCTTAATCAGCCCCAGCATTTT. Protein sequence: CASKGRGLNQPQHF.

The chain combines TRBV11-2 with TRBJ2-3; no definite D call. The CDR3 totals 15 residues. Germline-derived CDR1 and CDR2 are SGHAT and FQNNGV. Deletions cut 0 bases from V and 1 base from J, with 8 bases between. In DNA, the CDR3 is TGTGCCAGCAGCTTAGATTGGCAGGGCACAGATACGCAGTATTTT. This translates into CASSLDWQGTDTQYF.

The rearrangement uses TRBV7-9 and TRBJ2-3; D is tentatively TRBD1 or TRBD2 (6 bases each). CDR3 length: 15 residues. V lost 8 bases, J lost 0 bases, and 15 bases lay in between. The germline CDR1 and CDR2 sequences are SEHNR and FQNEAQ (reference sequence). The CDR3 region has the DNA TGTGCCAGCCTTTATAGGGGGAGGAGCACAGATACGCAGTATTTT. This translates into CASLYRGRSTDTQYF. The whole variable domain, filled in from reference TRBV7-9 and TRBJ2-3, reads DTGVSQNPRHKITKRGQNVTFRCDPISEHNRLYWYRQTLGQGPEFLTYFQNEAQLEKSRLLSDRFSAERPKGSFSTLEIQRTEQGDSAMYLCASLYRGRSTDTQYFGPGTRLTVL.

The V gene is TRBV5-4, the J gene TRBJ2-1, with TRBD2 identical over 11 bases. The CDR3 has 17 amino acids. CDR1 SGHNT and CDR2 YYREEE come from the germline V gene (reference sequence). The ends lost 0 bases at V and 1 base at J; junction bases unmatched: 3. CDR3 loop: CASSLGLAGRSYNEQFF. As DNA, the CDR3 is TGTGCCAGCAGCTTGGGACTAGCGGGGAGATCCTACAATGAGCAGTTCTTC. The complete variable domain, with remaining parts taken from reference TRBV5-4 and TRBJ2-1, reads ETGVTQSPTHLIKTRGQQVTLRCSSQSGHNTVSWYQQALGQGPQFIFQYYREEENGRGNFPPRFSGLQFPNYSSELNVNALELDDSALYLCASSLGLAGRSYNEQFFGPGTRLTVL.

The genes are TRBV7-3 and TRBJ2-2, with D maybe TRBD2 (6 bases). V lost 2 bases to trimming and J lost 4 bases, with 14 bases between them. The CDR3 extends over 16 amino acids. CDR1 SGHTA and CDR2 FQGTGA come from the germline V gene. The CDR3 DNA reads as TGTGCCAGCAGCTTACTCCCCGGGGGTGGCACCGGGGAGCTGTTTTTT. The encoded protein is CASSLLPGGGTGELFF.

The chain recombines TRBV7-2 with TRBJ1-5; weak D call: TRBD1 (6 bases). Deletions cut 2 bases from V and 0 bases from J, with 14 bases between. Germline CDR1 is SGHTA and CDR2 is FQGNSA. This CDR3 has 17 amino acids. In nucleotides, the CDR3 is TGTGCCAGCAGCTTAAGGCACAGGGATTATAGCAATCAGCCCCAGCATTTT. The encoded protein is CASSLRHRDYSNQPQHF.